This TCR beta chain is drawn from a study of cytomegalovirus exposure and HLA in healthy donors. Study-wide results and limits: Most TCR sequences proved rare, with some public TCRs found in many donors.

CDR1 SGHRS and CDR2 YFSETQ come from the germline V gene. This CDR3 spans 12 amino acids. This clone appeared a single time. The antigen remains undetermined. Primers: 60 Vbeta forward and 13 Jbeta reverse. Data came from immunoSEQ multiplex PCR; TCRdb stores just in-frame clones and leaves some out. In the table there are roughly 130,000 clones, over 75% of which are singletons. Each of the donors was a healthy bone marrow donor. The clonotype was recovered from a woman aged 40 to 49 in good health and CMV-seropositive. V is TRBV5-1 and J is TRBJ2-5, with D perhaps matching TRBD1 (6 bases). TRBJ2-7 explains the end of the DNA better; the J call may be wrong. The material sequenced was PBMCs. The DNA of the CDR3 is TGCGCCAGCAGCTTACAGGGCTACGAGCAGTACTTC. It codes for CASSLQGYEQYF.